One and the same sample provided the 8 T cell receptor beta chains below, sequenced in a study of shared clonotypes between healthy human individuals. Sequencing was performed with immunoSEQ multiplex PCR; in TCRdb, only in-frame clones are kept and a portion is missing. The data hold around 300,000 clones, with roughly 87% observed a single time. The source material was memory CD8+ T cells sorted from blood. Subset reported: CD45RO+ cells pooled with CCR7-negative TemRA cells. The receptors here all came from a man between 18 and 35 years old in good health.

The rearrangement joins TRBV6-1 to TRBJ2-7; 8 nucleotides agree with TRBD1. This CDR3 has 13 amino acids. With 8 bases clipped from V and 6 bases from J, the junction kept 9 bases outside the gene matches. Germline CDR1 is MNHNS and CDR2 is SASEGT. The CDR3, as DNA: TGTGCCAGCTCTGGGACAGGCACTCCCGAGCAGTACTTC. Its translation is CASSGTGTPEQYF.

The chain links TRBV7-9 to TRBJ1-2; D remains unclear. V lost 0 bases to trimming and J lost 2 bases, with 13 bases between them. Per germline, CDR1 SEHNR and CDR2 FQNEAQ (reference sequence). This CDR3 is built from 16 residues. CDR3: CASSLAWAPGNYGYTF. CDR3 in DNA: TGTGCCAGCAGCTTAGCGTGGGCTCCTGGAAACTATGGCTACACCTTC.

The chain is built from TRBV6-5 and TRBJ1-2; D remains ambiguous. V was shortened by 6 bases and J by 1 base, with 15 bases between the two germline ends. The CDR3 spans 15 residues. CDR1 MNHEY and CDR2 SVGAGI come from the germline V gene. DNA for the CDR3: TGTGCCAGCAGCCCCTATACGGGGATTAACTATGGCTACACCTTC. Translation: CASSPYTGINYGYTF.

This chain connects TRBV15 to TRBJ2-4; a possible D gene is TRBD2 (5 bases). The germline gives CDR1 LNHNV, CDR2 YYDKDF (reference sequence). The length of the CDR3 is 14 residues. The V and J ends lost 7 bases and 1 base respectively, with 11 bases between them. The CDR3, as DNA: TGTGCCACCACGGCGGGTTGGGCCAAAAACATTCAGTACTTC. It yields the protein CATTAGWAKNIQYF.

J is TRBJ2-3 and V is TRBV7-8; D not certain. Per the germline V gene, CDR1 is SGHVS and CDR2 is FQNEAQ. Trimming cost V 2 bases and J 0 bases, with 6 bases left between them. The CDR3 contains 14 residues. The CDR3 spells CASSLRLSTDTQYF. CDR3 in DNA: TGTGCCAGCAGCTTAAGACTCAGCACAGATACGCAGTATTTT. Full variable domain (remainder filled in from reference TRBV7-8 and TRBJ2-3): GAGVSQSPRYKVAKRGQDVALRCDPISGHVSLFWYQQALGQGPEFLTYFQNEAQLDKSGLPSDRFFAERPEGSVSTLKIQRTQQEDSAVYLCASSLRLSTDTQYFGPGTRLTVL.

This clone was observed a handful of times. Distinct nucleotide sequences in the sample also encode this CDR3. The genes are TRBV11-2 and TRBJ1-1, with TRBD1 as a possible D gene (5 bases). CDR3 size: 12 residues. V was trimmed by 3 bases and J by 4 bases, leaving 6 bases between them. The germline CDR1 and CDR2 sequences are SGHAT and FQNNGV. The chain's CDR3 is CASSFGGTEAFF. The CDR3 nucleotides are TGTGCCAGCAGCTTTGGGGGCACTGAAGCTTTCTTT. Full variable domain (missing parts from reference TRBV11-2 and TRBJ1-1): EAGVAQSPRYKIIEKRQSVAFWCNPISGHATLYWYQQILGQGPKLLIQFQNNGVVDDSQLPKDRFSAERLKGVDSTLKIQPAKLEDSAVYLCASSFGGTEAFFGQGTRLTVV.

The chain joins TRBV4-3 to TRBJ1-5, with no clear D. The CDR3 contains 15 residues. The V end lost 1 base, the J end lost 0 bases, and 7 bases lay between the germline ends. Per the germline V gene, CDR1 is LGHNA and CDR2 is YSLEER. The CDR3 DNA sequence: TGCGCCAGCAGCCAAGGAGGAGGTAGCAATCAGCCCCAGCATTTT. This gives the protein CASSQGGGSNQPQHF.

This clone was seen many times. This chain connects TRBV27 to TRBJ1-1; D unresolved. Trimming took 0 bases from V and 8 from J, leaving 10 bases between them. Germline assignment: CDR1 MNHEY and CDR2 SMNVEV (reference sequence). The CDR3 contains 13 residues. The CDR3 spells CASSLSPLTEAFF. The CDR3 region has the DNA TGTGCCAGCAGTTTATCCCCCCTGACAGAAGCTTTCTTT.